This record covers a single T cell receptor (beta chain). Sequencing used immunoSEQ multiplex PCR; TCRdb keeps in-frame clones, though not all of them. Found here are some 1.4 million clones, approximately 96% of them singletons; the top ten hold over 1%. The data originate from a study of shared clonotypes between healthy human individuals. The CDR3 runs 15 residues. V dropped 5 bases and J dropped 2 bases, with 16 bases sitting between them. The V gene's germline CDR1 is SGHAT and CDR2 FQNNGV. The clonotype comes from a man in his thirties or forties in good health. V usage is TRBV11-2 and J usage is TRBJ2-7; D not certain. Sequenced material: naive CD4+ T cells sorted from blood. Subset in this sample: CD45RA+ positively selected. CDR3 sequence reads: CASSRGEAFTYEQYF. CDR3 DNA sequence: TGTGCCAGCAGCCGCGGCGAGGCATTTACCTACGAGCAGTACTTC.